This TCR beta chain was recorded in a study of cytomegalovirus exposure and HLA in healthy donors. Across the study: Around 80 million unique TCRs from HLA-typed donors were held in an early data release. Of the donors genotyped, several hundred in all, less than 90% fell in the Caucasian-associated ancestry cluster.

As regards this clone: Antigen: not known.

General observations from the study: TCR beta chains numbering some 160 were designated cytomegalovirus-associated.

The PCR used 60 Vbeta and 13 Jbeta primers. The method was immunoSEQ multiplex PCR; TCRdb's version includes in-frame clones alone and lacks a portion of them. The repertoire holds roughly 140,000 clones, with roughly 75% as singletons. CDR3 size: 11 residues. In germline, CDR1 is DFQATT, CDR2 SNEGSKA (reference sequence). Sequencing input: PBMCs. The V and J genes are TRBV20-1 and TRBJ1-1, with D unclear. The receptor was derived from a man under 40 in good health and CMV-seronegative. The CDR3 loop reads CTFEADPEAFF. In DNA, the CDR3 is TGCACCTTCGAGGCTGACCCTGAAGCTTTCTTT.